The T cell receptor beta chain described here comes from a study of T cell responses to AZD1222 COVID-19 vaccine. Germline CDR1 reads SGHNT; CDR2 reads YYREEE (reference sequence). The CDR3 has 13 residues. Trimming took 4 bases from V and 4 from J, leaving 10 bases between them. Using immunoSEQ multiplex PCR, the repertoire was profiled, and TCRdb retains in-frame clones only, with some absent. This table holds roughly 80,000 clones, over 75% found once. The V call is TRBV5-4, the J call TRBJ2-3; D remains ambiguous. The receptor was derived from an adult in good health. The material sequenced was peripheral blood, taken on day 0 of MenACWY control vaccination. The CDR3 loop is CASSPYPADTQYF. DNA for the CDR3: TGTGCCAGCAGCCCCTATCCCGCAGATACGCAGTATTTT.